The 20 T cell receptor beta chains below all came from one sample that was sequenced in a study of type 1 regulatory T cells. TCRdb reanalysed the reads using MiXCR and keeps one entry per CDR3 protein. The table includes roughly 62,000 distinct CDR3 sequences, less than 65% detected once. Antigens of these TCRs are unknown. The sequenced sample was cultured non-Tr1 T cells, either the whole culture or a sorted T cell fraction (not recorded which). The receptors derive from a human donor in good health.

The chain carries TRBV6-6 and TRBJ2-2; the match to TRBD2 covers 10 bases. The germline CDR1 and CDR2 sequences are MNHNY and SVGAGI (reference sequence). The CDR3 totals 17 residues. J gave up 5 bases and V 2 bases, and 8 bases lay outside the gene matches. CDR3 amino acids: CASSYGRLAGGTGELFF. In DNA form, the CDR3 reads TGTGCCAGCAGTTACGGGAGACTAGCGGGTGGAACCGGGGAGCTGTTTTTT.

This clonotype has only a few counts. V and J are TRBV5-1 and TRBJ2-1, with D unclear. This CDR3 is 15 amino acids long. V lost 0 bases and J lost 0, with 7 bases in between. Germline assignment: CDR1 SGHRS and CDR2 YFSETQ. For the CDR3, the DNA is TGCGCCAGCAGCTTGGCAACGGGCTCCTACAATGAGCAGTTCTTC. Translating gives CASSLATGSYNEQFF.

With regard to this clonotype: An end of the junction differs from the germline gene, which may be a read error. The rearrangement links TRBV2 to TRBJ2-7; tentative D call: TRBD2 (5 bases). CDR1 is SNHLY and CDR2 is FYNNEI in the germline V gene. This CDR3 contains 13 residues. The chain's CDR3 is CASSESSSNEQYF. CDR3 DNA sequence: TGTGCCAGCAGTGAATCTAGCTCCAACGAGCAGTACTTC.

This chain connects TRBV7-2 to TRBJ1-3; D is uncertain. The ends were cut back, 5 bases at V and 1 base at J, with 6 bases in the middle. The CDR3 extends over 13 amino acids. Germline CDR1 is SGHTA and CDR2 is FQGNSA. CDR3 amino acids: CASSLASGNTIYF. The CDR3 DNA is TGTGCCAGCAGCCTTGCTTCTGGAAACACCATATATTTT.

The rearrangement joins TRBV5-1 to TRBJ2-3; 12 nucleotides agree with TRBD2. This CDR3 region has 19 residues. Germline CDR1 SGHRS, CDR2 YFSETQ. V was pared by 0 bases and J by 2 bases, with 10 bases of the junction left unmatched. This chain's CDR3 is CASSLGLAGGFGTTDTQYF. DNA of the CDR3: TGCGCCAGCAGCTTGGGGCTAGCGGGAGGGTTCGGGACCACAGATACGCAGTATTTT.

The V gene is TRBV20-1, the J gene TRBJ2-3; 10 bases map to TRBD2. Losses at the gene ends were 1 base for V and 5 bases for J; bases not matched to a gene: 12. This CDR3 has 17 residues. Germline CDR1 and CDR2: DFQATT and SNEGSKA (reference sequence). The CDR3 reads CSARVSGTSVVGDTQYF. CDR3 sequence (DNA): TGCAGTGCTAGAGTGTCCGGGACTAGCGTGGTCGGAGATACGCAGTATTTT.

This chain joins TRBV19 and TRBJ2-1; the D gene is possibly TRBD1 (6 bases). Per the germline V gene, CDR1 is LNHDA and CDR2 is SQIVND (reference sequence). Trimming removed 11 bases from V and 0 bases from J, with 14 bases in between. The CDR3 covers 14 residues. The CDR3 sequence: CACRGGSSYNEQFF. CDR3 coding DNA: TGTGCCTGCCGTGGGGGCAGCTCCTACAATGAGCAGTTCTTC.

The chain recombines TRBV5-1 with TRBJ2-1, with 9 positions matching TRBD2. The CDR3 has 17 residues. The junction had 11 bases not matched to a gene; V was cut back by 4 bases and J by 3 bases. From germline, CDR1 is SGHRS and CDR2 YFSETQ. CDR3 DNA: TGCGCCAGCAGCCCGAAGACTAGCGGATATAACTACAATGAGCAGTTCTTC. Its protein product is CASSPKTSGYNYNEQFF.

The chain couples TRBV15 to TRBJ1-5; D is possibly TRBD1 (6 bases). With 0 bases removed from V and 5 bases from J, the gap between germline ends came to 17 bases. Germline V gene lookup returns CDR1 LNHNV and CDR2 YYDKDF (reference sequence). The CDR3 sequence is 17 residues long. Written as DNA, the CDR3 is TGTGCCACCAGCAGAGATCTGAGGGGGGGCACTTATCAGCCCCAGCATTTT. Amino acid sequence: CATSRDLRGGTYQPQHF.

This clonotype turned up a few times. The J gene is TRBJ1-5, the V gene TRBV9; no definite D call. The V gene lost 3 bases and the J gene lost 0 bases, with 7 bases spanning the gap. Germline CDR1 reads SGDLS; CDR2 reads YYNGEE. This CDR3 has 14 residues. In DNA form, the CDR3 reads TGTGCCAGCAGCGCCCACGGTAGCAATCAGCCCCAGCATTTT. Translation: CASSAHGSNQPQHF.

This clonotype was found once. This rearrangement joins TRBV2 to TRBJ2-5; 7 nucleotides agree with TRBD1. The CDR3 consists of 15 residues. Germline V lookup: CDR1 SNHLY, CDR2 FYNNEI. The V segment lost 2 bases and the J segment 5 bases; nucleotides outside the gene matches: 8. In nucleotides, the CDR3 is TGTGCCAGCAGTGAAAAGAGGACAGGTGTCGAGACCCAGTACTTC. Translating gives CASSEKRTGVETQYF.

The sample holds a few counts of this clonotype. The V gene is TRBV5-1, the J gene TRBJ2-1, with TRBD2 matching over 9 bases. CDR1 is SGHRS and CDR2 is YFSETQ in the germline V gene. This CDR3 is built from 16 residues. Trimming took 4 bases from V and 7 from J; bases not matched to a gene: 12. DNA for the CDR3: TGCGCCAGCAGCCCGCATACTAGCGGGTCCAATAATGAGCAGTTCTTC. Protein sequence: CASSPHTSGSNNEQFF.

Note on this clonotype: One end of the junction fails to match germline, which may point to a read error. The chain combines TRBV27 with TRBJ1-6, with D unresolved. This CDR3 has 15 residues. The germline gives CDR1 MNHEY, CDR2 SMNVEV (reference sequence). The CDR3: CTSSLGRGVFSPLHF. CDR3 DNA sequence: TGTACCAGCAGTTTAGGACGTGGGGTATTCAGCCCCCTCCACTTT.

The gene calls are TRBV5-1 and TRBJ2-3; maybe TRBD2 (6 bases). V was shortened by 7 bases and J by 5 bases, with 14 bases between the two germline ends. Looked up from germline, CDR1 is SGHRS and CDR2 is YFSETQ. This CDR3 contains 13 residues. DNA for the CDR3: TGCGCCAGCGGAGGGGCGATGGGAGATACGCAGTATTTT. Its translation is CASGGAMGDTQYF.

The rearrangement uses TRBV5-1 and TRBJ2-5; 11 positions match TRBD2. Germline lookup yields CDR1 SGHRS and CDR2 YFSETQ. This CDR3 has 17 residues. Germline trimming cut 4 bases from V and 4 bases from J; bases unmatched to any gene: 12. In DNA, the CDR3 is TGCGCCAGCAGCCCGAGCAAGTTAGCGGGAGGGGGAGAGACCCAGTACTTC. This translates into CASSPSKLAGGGETQYF.

The chain employs TRBV28 and TRBJ1-2; 8 nucleotides line up with TRBD1. Unmatched junction bases numbered 6, after V lost 5 bases and J lost 1 base. CDR3 size: 15 residues. Germline V gene data show CDR1 as MDHEN and CDR2 as SYDVKM. Here the CDR3 reads CASSTGTGVNYGYTF. As DNA, the CDR3 is TGTGCCAGCAGTACCGGGACAGGCGTTAACTATGGCTACACCTTC.

This clonotype was observed a handful of times. The chain employs TRBV4-1 and TRBJ2-7; the match to TRBD2 covers 7 bases. Germline V gene data show CDR1 as MGHRA and CDR2 as YSYEKL. CDR3 length: 16 residues. Unmatched junction bases numbered 10, after V lost 4 bases and J lost 1 base. The CDR3 loop is CASSLNLAELSYEQYF. DNA for the CDR3: TGCGCCAGCAGCCTGAATCTAGCGGAACTATCCTACGAGCAGTACTTC.

The chain links TRBV7-9 to TRBJ1-6, with a weak D call TRBD1 (5 bases). The germline V gene has CDR1 SEHNR and CDR2 FQNEAQ (reference sequence). This CDR3 is built from 16 residues. With 0 bases removed from V and 9 bases from J, the gap between germline ends came to 15 bases. CDR3 in amino acids: CASSLAVSAGGSPLHF. CDR3 DNA: TGTGCCAGCAGCTTAGCGGTTTCAGCCGGGGGTTCACCCCTCCACTTT.

The CDR3 spells CASSPQNYEQYF. The DNA for the CDR3 is TGTGCCAGCAGTCCACAGAACTACGAGCAGTACTTC. This chain links TRBV6-5 with TRBJ2-7; D is undetermined. CDR1 and CDR2 from the germline V gene are MNHEY and SVGAGI. The V end lost 5 bases, the J end lost 3 bases, and 8 bases lay between the germline ends. The CDR3 sequence is 12 residues long.

The chain couples TRBV6-1 to TRBJ2-7; TRBD2 might be the D (6 bases). V was cut by 8 bases and J by 2 bases, with 13 bases left in between. Germline CDR1 MNHNS, CDR2 SASEGT. The CDR3 runs to 13 residues. The DNA for the CDR3 is TGTGCCAGCGTTTTGCGGGGAGCCTACGAGCAGTACTTC. Translated: CASVLRGAYEQYF.